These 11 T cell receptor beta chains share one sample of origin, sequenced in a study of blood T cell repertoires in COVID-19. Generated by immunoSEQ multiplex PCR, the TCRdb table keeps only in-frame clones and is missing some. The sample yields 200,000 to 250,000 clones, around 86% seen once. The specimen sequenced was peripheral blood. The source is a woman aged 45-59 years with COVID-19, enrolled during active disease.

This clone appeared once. CDR3 region: CASTTGAADYGYTF. Written as DNA, the CDR3 is TGTGCCAGTACAACAGGGGCAGCGGACTATGGCTACACCTTC. V gene TRBV6-6 combines with J gene TRBJ1-2, with 7 bases matching TRBD1. Per germline, CDR1 MNHNY and CDR2 SVGAGI (reference sequence). CDR3 length equals 14 residues. V gave up 9 bases and J gave up 3 bases; unmatched junction bases: 10.

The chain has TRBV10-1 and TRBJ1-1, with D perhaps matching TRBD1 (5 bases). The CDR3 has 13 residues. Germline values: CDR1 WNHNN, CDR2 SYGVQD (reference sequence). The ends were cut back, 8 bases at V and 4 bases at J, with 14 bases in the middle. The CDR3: CASQSTGGTEAFF. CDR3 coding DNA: TGCGCCAGCCAGTCGACGGGGGGCACTGAAGCTTTCTTT.

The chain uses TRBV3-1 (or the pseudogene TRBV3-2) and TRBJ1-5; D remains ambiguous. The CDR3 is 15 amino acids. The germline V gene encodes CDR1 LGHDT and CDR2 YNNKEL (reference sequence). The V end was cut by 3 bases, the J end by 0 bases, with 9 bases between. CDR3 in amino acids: CASSQGGASNQPQHF. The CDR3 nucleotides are TGTGCCAGCAGCCAGGGAGGAGCTAGCAATCAGCCCCAGCATTTT.

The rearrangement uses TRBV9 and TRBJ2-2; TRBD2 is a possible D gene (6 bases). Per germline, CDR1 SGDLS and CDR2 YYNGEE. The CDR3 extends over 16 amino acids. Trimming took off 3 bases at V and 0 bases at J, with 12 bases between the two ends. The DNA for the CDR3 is TGTGCCAGCAGCGCGGGGACTCTCGCGAACACCGGGGAGCTGTTTTTT. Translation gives CASSAGTLANTGELFF.

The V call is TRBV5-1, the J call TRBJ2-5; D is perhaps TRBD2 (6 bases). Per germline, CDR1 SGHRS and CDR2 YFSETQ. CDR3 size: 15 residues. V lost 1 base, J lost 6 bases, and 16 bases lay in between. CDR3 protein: CASSLNTSPGKTQYF. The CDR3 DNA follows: TGCGCCAGCAGCTTGAACACTAGCCCAGGGAAGACCCAGTACTTC. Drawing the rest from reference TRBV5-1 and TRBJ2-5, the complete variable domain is KAGVTQTPRYLIKTRGQQVTLSCSPISGHRSVSWYQQTPGQGLQFLFEYFSETQRNKGNFPGRFSGRQFSNSRSEMNVSTLELGDSALYLCASSLNTSPGKTQYFGPGTRLLVL.

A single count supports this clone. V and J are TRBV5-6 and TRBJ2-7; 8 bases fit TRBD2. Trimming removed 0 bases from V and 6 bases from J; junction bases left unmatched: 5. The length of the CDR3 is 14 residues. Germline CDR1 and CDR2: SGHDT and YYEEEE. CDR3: CASSLAGGAREQYV. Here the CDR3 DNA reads TGTGCCAGCAGCTTGGCGGGGGGGGCACGCGAGCAGTACGTC.

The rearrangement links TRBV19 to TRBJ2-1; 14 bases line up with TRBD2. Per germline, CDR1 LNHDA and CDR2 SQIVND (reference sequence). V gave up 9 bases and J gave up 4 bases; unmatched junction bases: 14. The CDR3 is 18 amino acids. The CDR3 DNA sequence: TGTGCCAGCGGACGTCCGGGACTAGCGGGGGATTCGTACAATGAGCAGTTCTTC. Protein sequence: CASGRPGLAGDSYNEQFF.

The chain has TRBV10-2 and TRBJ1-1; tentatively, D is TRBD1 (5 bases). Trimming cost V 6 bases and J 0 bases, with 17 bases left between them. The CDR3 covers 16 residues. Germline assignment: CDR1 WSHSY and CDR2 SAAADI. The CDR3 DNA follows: TGCGCCAGCAGGGGGTATGGGGCGGCCATGAACACTGAAGCTTTCTTT. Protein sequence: CASRGYGAAMNTEAFF.

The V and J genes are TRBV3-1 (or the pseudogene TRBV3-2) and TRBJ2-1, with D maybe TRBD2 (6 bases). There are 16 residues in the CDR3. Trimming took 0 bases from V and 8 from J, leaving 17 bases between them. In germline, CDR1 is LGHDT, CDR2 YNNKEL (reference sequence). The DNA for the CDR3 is TGTGCCAGCAGCCAAGACGGGACTGGGGTCTGGGATGAGCAGTTCTTC. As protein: CASSQDGTGVWDEQFF.

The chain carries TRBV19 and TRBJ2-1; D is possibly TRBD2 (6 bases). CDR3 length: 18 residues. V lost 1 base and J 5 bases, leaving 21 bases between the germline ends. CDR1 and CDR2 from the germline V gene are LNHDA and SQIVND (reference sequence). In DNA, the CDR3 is TGTGCCAGTAGTATAGTTGGCTACGGGGGAACGAGGGACAATGAGCAGTTCTTC. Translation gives CASSIVGYGGTRDNEQFF.

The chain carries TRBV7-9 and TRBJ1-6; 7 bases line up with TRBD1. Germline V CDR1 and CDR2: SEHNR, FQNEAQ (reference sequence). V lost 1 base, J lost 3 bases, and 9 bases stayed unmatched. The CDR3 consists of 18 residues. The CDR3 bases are TGTGCCAGCAGCTTAGGGACAGGCCTTAATCTCTATAATTCACCCCTCCACTTT. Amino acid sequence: CASSLGTGLNLYNSPLHF.